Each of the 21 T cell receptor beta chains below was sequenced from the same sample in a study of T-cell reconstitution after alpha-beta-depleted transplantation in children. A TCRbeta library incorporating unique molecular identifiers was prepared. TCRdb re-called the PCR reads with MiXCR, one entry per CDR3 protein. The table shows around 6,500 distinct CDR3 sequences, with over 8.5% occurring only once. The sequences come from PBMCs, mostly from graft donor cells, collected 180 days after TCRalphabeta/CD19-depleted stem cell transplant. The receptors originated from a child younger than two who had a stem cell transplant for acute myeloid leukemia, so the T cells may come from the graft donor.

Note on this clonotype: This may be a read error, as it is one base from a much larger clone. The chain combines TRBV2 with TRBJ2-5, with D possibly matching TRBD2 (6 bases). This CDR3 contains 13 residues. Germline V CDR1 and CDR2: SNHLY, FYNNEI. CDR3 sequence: CATTGETVETLYF. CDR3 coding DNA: TGTGCCACCACGGGGGAGACTGTGGAGACCCTGTACTTC.

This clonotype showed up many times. The CDR3 nucleotides read TGTGCCAGCAGTGCCTATGGGTACGAGCAGTACTTC. It codes for CASSAYGYEQYF. J is TRBJ2-7 and V is TRBV25-1; the D is unclear. Trimming shortened V by 4 bases and J by 4 bases, and 8 bases separated the two germline ends. CDR1 MGHDK and CDR2 SYGVNS come from the germline V gene. This CDR3 is 12 amino acids long.

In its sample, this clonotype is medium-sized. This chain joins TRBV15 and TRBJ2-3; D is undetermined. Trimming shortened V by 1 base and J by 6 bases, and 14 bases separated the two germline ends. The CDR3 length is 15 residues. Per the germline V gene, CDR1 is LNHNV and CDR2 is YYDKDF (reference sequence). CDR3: CATSRVARRADTQYF. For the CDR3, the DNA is TGTGCCACCAGCAGAGTGGCTAGAAGAGCGGATACGCAGTATTTT.

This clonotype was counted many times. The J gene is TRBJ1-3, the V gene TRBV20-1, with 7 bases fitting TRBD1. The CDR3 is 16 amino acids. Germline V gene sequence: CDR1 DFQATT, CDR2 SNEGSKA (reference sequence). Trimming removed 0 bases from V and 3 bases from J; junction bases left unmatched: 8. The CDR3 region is CSARDMAGGSGNTIYF. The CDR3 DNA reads TGCAGTGCTAGAGATATGGCAGGGGGTAGTGGAAACACCATATATTTT.

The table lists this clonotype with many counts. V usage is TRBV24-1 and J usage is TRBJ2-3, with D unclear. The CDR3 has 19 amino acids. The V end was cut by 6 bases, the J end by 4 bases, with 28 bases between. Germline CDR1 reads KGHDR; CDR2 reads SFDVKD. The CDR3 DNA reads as TGTGCCACCAGTTCGGGCCCTGTCTATGAAGGACGTGTCGCAGATACGCAGTATTTT. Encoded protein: CATSSGPVYEGRVADTQYF.

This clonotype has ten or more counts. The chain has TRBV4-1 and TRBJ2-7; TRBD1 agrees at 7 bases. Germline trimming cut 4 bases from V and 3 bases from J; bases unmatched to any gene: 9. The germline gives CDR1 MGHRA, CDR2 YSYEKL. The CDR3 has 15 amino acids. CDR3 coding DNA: TGCGCCAGCAGCCCCGGGACAGTACCGAACTACGAGCAGTACTTC. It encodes CASSPGTVPNYEQYF.

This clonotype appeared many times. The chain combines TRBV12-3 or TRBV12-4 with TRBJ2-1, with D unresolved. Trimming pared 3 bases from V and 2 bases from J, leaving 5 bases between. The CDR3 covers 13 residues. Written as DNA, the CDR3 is TGTGCCAGCAGTTTGGGCCCCTACAATGAGCAGTTCTTC. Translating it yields CASSLGPYNEQFF.

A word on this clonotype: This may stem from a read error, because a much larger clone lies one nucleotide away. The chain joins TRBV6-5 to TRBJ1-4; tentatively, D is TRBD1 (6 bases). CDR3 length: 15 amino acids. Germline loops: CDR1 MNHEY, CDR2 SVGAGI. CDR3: CASSSRGRRGEKLSF. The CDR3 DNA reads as TGTGCCAGCAGTTCACGGGGGCGACGGGGCGAAAAACTGTCTTTT.

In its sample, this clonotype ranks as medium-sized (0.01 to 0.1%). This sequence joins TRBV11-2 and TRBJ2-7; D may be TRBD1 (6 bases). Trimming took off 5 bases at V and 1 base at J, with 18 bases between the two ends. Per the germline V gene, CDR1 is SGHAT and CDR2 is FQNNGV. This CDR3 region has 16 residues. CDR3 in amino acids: CASSRRSAGASYEQYF. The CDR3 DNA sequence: TGTGCCAGCAGCCGGAGGTCGGCAGGGGCATCCTACGAGCAGTACTTC. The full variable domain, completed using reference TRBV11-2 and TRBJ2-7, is EAGVAQSPRYKIIEKRQSVAFWCNPISGHATLYWYQQILGQGPKLLIQFQNNGVVDDSQLPKDRFSAERLKGVDSTLKIQPAKLEDSAVYLCASSRRSAGASYEQYFGPGTRLTVT.

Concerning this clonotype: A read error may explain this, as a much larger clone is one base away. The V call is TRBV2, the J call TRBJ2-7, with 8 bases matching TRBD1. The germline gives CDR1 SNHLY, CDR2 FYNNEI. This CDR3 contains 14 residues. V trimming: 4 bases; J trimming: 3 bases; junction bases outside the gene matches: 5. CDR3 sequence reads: CASSGRTGNYEQYF. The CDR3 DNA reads TGTGCCAGCAGTGGAAGGACAGGGAACTACGAGCAGTACTTC.

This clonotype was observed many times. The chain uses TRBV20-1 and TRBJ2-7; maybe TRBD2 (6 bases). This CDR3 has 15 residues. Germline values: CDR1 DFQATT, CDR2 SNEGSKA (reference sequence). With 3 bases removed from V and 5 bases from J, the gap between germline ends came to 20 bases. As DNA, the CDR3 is TGCAGTGCTAGCTCTGTGGAGGGAGCAGCGGACGAGCAGTACTTC. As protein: CSASSVEGAADEQYF.

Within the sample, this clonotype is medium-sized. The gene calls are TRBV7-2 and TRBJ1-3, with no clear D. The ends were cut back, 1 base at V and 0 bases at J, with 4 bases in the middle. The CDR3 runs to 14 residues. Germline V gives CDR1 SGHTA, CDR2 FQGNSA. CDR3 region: CASSLDASGNTIYF. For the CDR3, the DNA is TGTGCCAGCAGCTTAGATGCCTCTGGAAACACCATATATTTT.

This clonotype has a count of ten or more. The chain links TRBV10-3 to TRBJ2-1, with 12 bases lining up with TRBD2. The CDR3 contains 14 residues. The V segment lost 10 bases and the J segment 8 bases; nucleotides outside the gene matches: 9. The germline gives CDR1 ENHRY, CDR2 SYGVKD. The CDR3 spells CASGLAGSEDEQFF. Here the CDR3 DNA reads TGTGCCAGTGGACTAGCGGGATCTGAGGATGAGCAGTTCTTC.

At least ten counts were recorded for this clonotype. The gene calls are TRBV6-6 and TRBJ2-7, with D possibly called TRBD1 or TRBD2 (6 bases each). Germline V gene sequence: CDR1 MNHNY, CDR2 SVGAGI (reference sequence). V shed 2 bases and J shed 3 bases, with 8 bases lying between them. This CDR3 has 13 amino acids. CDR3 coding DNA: TGTGCCAGCAGTTACGGGGGGCACTACGAGCAGTACTTC. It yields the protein CASSYGGHYEQYF.

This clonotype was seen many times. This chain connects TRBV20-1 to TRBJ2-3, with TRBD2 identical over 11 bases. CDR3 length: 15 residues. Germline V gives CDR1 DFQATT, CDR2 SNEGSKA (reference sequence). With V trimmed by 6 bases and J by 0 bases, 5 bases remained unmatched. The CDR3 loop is CSAPGLAASTDTQYF. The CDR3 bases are TGCAGTGCACCGGGACTAGCGGCAAGCACAGATACGCAGTATTTT.

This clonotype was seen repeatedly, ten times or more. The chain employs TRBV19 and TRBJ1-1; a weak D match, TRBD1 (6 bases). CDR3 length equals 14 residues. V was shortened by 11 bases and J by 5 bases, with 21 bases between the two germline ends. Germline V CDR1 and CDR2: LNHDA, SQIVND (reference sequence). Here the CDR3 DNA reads TGTGCCGCGGGTACCCGGGGGCGCGGTACTGAAGCTTTCTTT. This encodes CAAGTRGRGTEAFF.

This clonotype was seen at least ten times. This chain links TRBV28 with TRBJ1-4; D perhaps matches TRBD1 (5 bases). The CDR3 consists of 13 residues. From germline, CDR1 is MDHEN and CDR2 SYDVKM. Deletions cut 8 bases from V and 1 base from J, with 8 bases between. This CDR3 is CASGGGTNEKLFF. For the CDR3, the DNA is TGTGCCAGCGGGGGTGGAACTAATGAAAAACTGTTTTTT.

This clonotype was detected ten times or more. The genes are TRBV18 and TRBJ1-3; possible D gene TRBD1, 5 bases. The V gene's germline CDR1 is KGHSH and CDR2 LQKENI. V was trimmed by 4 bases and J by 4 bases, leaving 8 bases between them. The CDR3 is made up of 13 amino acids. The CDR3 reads CASSRDGGNTIYF. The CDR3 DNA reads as TGTGCCAGCTCACGGGACGGAGGAAACACCATATATTTT.

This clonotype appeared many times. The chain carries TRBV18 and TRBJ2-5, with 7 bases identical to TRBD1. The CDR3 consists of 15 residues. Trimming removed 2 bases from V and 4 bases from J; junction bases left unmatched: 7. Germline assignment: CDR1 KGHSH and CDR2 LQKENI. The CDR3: CASSPGTESRETQYF. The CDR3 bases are TGTGCCAGCTCACCAGGGACAGAGAGTCGAGAGACCCAGTACTTC.

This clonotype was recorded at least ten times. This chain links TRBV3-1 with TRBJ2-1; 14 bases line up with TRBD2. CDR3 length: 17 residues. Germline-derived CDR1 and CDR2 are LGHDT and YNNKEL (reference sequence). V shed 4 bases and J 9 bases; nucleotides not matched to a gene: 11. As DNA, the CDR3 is TGTGCCAGCAGCCCAAGCGGACTAGCGGGAGGCCCTGTTGAGCAGTTCTTC. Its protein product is CASSPSGLAGGPVEQFF.

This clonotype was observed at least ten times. CDR3 nucleotide sequence: TGTGCCAGCAGTTTATCCGGGAGGGGCTACGAGCAGTACTTC. It specifies CASSLSGRGYEQYF. The gene calls are TRBV27 and TRBJ2-7, with TRBD2 matching over 8 bases. Germline V lookup: CDR1 MNHEY, CDR2 SMNVEV (reference sequence). The CDR3 length is 14 residues. V lost 0 bases and J lost 3; bases outside the gene matches: 1.